This T cell receptor (beta chain) was recovered during a study of OX40 agonist ivuxolimab in advanced cancers. Germline V gene data show CDR1 as SNHLY and CDR2 as FYNNEI. CDR3 length equals 18 residues. Trimming cost V 1 base and J 3 bases, with 18 bases left between them. Data came from immunoSEQ multiplex PCR; TCRdb stores just in-frame clones and leaves some out. The data contain approximately 10,000 clones, roughly 86% of them seen just once; the ten biggest clones take up around 29%. Study-wide results and caveats: Mean expanded clone counts were higher in CD8+ than CD4+ T cells.

The table lists this clone with a few counts. Its antigen is not known. The source is an adult with an advanced solid tumor such as melanoma, head and neck, liver or kidney cancer. The genes are TRBV2 and TRBJ2-2; D ambiguous. The sequencing here drew on CD4+ or CD8+ T cells sorted from blood, taken in a trial of the OX40 agonist ivuxolimab. The chain's CDR3 is CASSEGVITDPHTGELFF. The CDR3 DNA reads TGTGCCAGCAGTGAAGGGGTCATTACAGACCCCCACACCGGGGAGCTGTTTTTT.